These 4 T cell receptor beta chains were sequenced from one sample in a study of blood T cell repertoires in COVID-19. Sequencing was performed with immunoSEQ multiplex PCR; in TCRdb, only in-frame clones are kept and a portion is missing. The repertoire consists of roughly 30,000 clones, with approximately 88% occurring once and the leading ten covering around 17%. The material sequenced was peripheral blood. These receptors were taken from a human donor in a cohort sampled during active COVID-19.

The rearrangement uses TRBV11-2 and TRBJ2-1; 10 positions agree with TRBD2. Germline values: CDR1 SGHAT, CDR2 FQNNGV. After removal of 0 bases from V and 9 bases from J, the junction contained 11 bases not matched to a gene. The CDR3 runs 17 residues. CDR3 residues: CASSLDSRAGGRSEQFF. The DNA of the CDR3 is TGTGCCAGCAGCTTAGATAGCAGAGCGGGGGGGAGAAGTGAGCAGTTCTTC.

The chain joins TRBV29-1 to TRBJ2-6; D perhaps matches TRBD1 (6 bases). This CDR3 contains 13 residues. Germline CDR1 reads SQVTM; CDR2 reads ANQGSEA. The V end was cut by 4 bases, the J end by 2 bases, with 6 bases between. CDR3 in amino acids: CSVGDTGANVLTF. CDR3 in DNA: TGCAGCGTTGGGGACACTGGGGCCAACGTCCTGACTTTC.

This clone was seen only once. The genes are TRBV14 and TRBJ2-1; 9 bases fit TRBD2. The CDR3 is 16 amino acids. CDR1 is SGHDN and CDR2 is FVKESK in the germline V gene. V was clipped by 1 base and J by 8 bases; unmatched bases: 9. CDR3 protein: CASSQVRGLAEDEQFF. The CDR3 nucleotides are TGTGCCAGCAGCCAAGTTAGGGGACTAGCCGAGGATGAGCAGTTCTTC.

The chain is built from TRBV11-2 and TRBJ1-2; D possibly corresponds to TRBD1 (6 bases). V was shortened by 5 bases and J by 2 bases, with 15 bases between the two germline ends. The CDR3 loop spans 15 amino acids. CDR1 is SGHAT and CDR2 is FQNNGV in the germline V gene. CDR3 amino acids: CASSALQGMNYGYTF. CDR3 nucleotide sequence: TGTGCCAGCAGCGCCTTACAGGGCATGAACTATGGCTACACCTTC. Complete variable domain (other parts from reference TRBV11-2 and TRBJ1-2): EAGVAQSPRYKIIEKRQSVAFWCNPISGHATLYWYQQILGQGPKLLIQFQNNGVVDDSQLPKDRFSAERLKGVDSTLKIQPAKLEDSAVYLCASSALQGMNYGYTFGSGTRLTVV.